Below, 5 T cell receptor beta chains from the same sample are listed, as sequenced in a study of early T cells in non-severe SARS-CoV-2 infection. TCRdb re-called the 5' RACE reads with MiXCR, one entry per CDR3 protein. The sample lists about 100,000 distinct CDR3 sequences, roughly an eighth occurring once. What was sequenced was whole blood. These receptors all come from an adult who was a healthcare worker with PCR-confirmed SARS-CoV-2 infection or an uninfected control (not recorded which).

This clonotype was counted at least ten times. The chain uses TRBV4-1 and TRBJ1-5; no clear D gene. CDR3 size: 15 residues. Looked up from germline, CDR1 is MGHRA and CDR2 is YSYEKL. Trimming cost V 4 bases and J 0 bases, with 10 bases left between them. The CDR3 region is CASSLQAGSNQPQHF. CDR3 sequence (DNA): TGCGCCAGCAGCCTCCAAGCCGGTAGCAATCAGCCCCAGCATTTT.

This clonotype was found many times. The chain combines TRBV7-2 with TRBJ2-1; D gene ambiguous. Looked up from germline, CDR1 is SGHTA and CDR2 is FQGNSA. With 0 bases removed from V and 0 bases from J, the gap between germline ends came to 9 bases. The CDR3 consists of 16 residues. DNA of the CDR3: TGTGCCAGCAGCTTAGCCGCAGAGAGCTCCTACAATGAGCAGTTCTTC. It specifies CASSLAAESSYNEQFF.

The chain links TRBV25-1 to TRBJ2-7; D possibly corresponds to TRBD2 (5 bases). Germline V gene lookup returns CDR1 MGHDK and CDR2 SYGVNS. The germline V and J ends were trimmed by 8 bases and 5 bases, with 22 bases remaining between them. This CDR3 is built from 15 residues. CDR3 protein: CASGPLRTLRNEQYF. CDR3 nucleotide sequence: TGTGCCAGCGGCCCTCTGAGGACTCTGAGAAACGAGCAGTACTTC.

The gene calls are TRBV7-2 and TRBJ2-1; D is uncertain. This CDR3 region has 16 residues. V lost 1 base and J lost 0, with 10 bases in between. Germline V CDR1 and CDR2: SGHTA, FQGNSA. CDR3 in DNA: TGTGCCAGCAGCTTAGGTTCAACGGTCTCCTACAATGAGCAGTTCTTC. It is translated as CASSLGSTVSYNEQFF.

The rearrangement links TRBV4-1 to TRBJ2-3; D unresolved. Trimming took 4 bases from V and 6 from J, leaving 8 bases between them. From germline, CDR1 is MGHRA and CDR2 YSYEKL. CDR3 length: 12 amino acids. The CDR3: CASSLTVDTQYF. CDR3 DNA sequence: TGCGCCAGCAGCCTCACTGTCGATACGCAGTATTTT.